These T cell receptor beta chains were read from a single sample in a study of cytomegalovirus exposure and HLA in healthy donors. The protocol was immunoSEQ multiplex PCR, while the TCRdb copy is restricted to in-frame clones and leaves out a portion. The table records fewer than 200,000 clones, 80% of them present only once. The sequencing input was PBMCs. Receptors originate from a woman between 45 and 60 years old in good health and CMV-seropositive. Each CDR3 is given with its conserved first and last residue. The order of the fields is clone size, J gene, V gene, D gene, CDR3 DNA, CDR3 protein. D genes are given only for firm matches. Rows may omit the clone size; those that give it use once, few, many or a size class.

size: -; J: TRBJ1-2; V: TRBV5-4; D: -; DNA: TGTGCCAGCAGCTCACGGACAGTTGACGTTTTCTATGGCTACACCTTC; CDR3: CASSSRTVDVFYGYTF
size: -; J: TRBJ1-2; V: TRBV7-9; D: TRBD1; DNA: TGTTCCAGCAGCTTATACGGGACAGGGTCACATGGCTACACCTTC; CDR3: CSSSLYGTGSHGYTF
size: -; J: TRBJ2-3; V: TRBV7-3; D: -; DNA: TGTGCCAGCAGCGCACACACAGATACGCAGTATTTT; CDR3: CASSAHTDTQYF
size: -; J: TRBJ2-5; V: TRBV19; D: TRBD1; DNA: TGTGCCAGTAGTGGGGACCGGACAGGGGAAGGGGAGACCCAGTACTTC; CDR3: CASSGDRTGEGETQYF
size: -; J: TRBJ1-6; V: TRBV11-2; D: -; DNA: TGTGCCAGCAGCTTAGCAGGGGCCGCACCCCTCCACTTT; CDR3: CASSLAGAAPLHF
size: few; J: TRBJ2-2; V: TRBV27; D: TRBD2; DNA: TGTGCCAGCAGTTCGATAGCGGGATCGGCCACCGGGGAGCTGTTTTTT; CDR3: CASSSIAGSATGELFF
size: -; J: TRBJ2-3; V: TRBV2; D: -; DNA: TGTGCCAGCAGTGAAGGGGGCTCAGATACGCAGTATTTT; CDR3: CASSEGGSDTQYF
size: few; J: TRBJ2-7; V: TRBV10-3; D: -; DNA: TGTGCCATCAGTGAGTCGAGGAGGTACGAGCAGTACTTC; CDR3: CAISESRRYEQYF
size: -; J: TRBJ2-7; V: TRBV28; D: TRBD1; DNA: TGTGCCAGCAGGACCGGACAGGGGGGATTCTACGAGCAGTACTTC; CDR3: CASRTGQGGFYEQYF
size: -; J: TRBJ1-3; V: TRBV30; D: -; DNA: TGTGCCTGGAGGTTAGCTTCAGGAAACACCATATATTTT; CDR3: CAWRLASGNTIYF
size: -; J: TRBJ2-3; V: TRBV19; D: -; DNA: TGTGCCAGTAGTCTGCGATGGGCCACAGATACGCAGTATTTT; CDR3: CASSLRWATDTQYF
size: -; J: TRBJ2-7; V: TRBV19; D: -; DNA: TGTGCCAGTAGTACCCAGGGGTCCTACGAGCAGTACTTC; CDR3: CASSTQGSYEQYF
size: once; J: TRBJ2-3; V: TRBV28; D: TRBD1; DNA: TGTGCCAGCAGTTTACCGGGACAGGGCACCACAGATACGCAGTATTTT; CDR3: CASSLPGQGTTDTQYF
size: -; J: TRBJ1-2; V: TRBV6-1; D: -; DNA: TGTGCCAGCAGACCCTCGGGGAACGCTTATGGCTACACCTTC; CDR3: CASRPSGNAYGYTF
size: few; J: TRBJ2-7; V: TRBV7-2; D: -; DNA: TGTGCCAGCAGCTTGCCGGACTACCAGTTATACGAGCAGTACTTC; CDR3: CASSLPDYQLYEQYF
size: -; J: TRBJ1-4; V: TRBV7-8; D: -; DNA: TGTGCCAGCAGCTTGATCCGAGGGGAAAAACTGTTTTTT; CDR3: CASSLIRGEKLFF
size: once; J: TRBJ1-2; V: TRBV7-9; D: TRBD1; DNA: TGTGCCAGCAGCTACACCGGGACAGACTTGGATGGCTACACCTTC; CDR3: CASSYTGTDLDGYTF
size: -; J: TRBJ2-6; V: TRBV19; D: -; DNA: TGTGCCAGTAGTACCACAAAACAGGGGGCCAACGTCCTGACTTTC; CDR3: CASSTTKQGANVLTF
size: -; J: TRBJ2-1; V: TRBV4-2; D: -; DNA: TGTGCCAGCAGCATCAATAGAAATGAGCAGTTCTTC; CDR3: CASSINRNEQFF
size: -; J: TRBJ2-1; V: TRBV19; D: TRBD2; DNA: TGTGCCAGTAGTATGGTAACTAGCGGGATCAGGAATGAGCAGTTCTTC; CDR3: CASSMVTSGIRNEQFF
size: -; J: TRBJ1-1; V: TRBV6-6; D: -; DNA: TGTGCCAGCAGTTATACAGGGATAGAAGCTTTCTTT; CDR3: CASSYTGIEAFF
size: once; J: TRBJ2-3; V: TRBV10-1; D: TRBD1; DNA: TGCGCCAGCAGTGAGTGGGGGACAGCGGACCAAGATACGCAGTATTTT; CDR3: CASSEWGTADQDTQYF
size: -; J: TRBJ1-1; V: TRBV30; D: -; DNA: TGTGCCTGGAGCCTTCGGGGGTGGACTGAAGCTTTCTTT; CDR3: CAWSLRGWTEAFF